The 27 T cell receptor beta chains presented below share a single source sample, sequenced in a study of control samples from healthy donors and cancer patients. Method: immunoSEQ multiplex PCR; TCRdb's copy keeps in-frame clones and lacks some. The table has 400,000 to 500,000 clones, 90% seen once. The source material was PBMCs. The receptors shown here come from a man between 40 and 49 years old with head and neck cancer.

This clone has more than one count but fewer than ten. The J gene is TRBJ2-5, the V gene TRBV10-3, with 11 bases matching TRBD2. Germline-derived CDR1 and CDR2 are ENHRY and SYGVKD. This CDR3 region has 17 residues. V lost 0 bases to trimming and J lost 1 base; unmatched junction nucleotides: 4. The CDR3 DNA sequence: TGTGCCATCAGTGAGTCGAATAGCGGGGGGGTCCAAGAGACCCAGTACTTC. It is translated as CAISESNSGGVQETQYF.

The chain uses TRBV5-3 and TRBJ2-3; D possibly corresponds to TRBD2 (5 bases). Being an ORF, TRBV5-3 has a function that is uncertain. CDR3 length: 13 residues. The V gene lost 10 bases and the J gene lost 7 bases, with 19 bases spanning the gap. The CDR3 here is CAPCLRTSHTQYF. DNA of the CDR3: TGTGCCCCCTGCTTGAGGACTTCACATACGCAGTATTTT.

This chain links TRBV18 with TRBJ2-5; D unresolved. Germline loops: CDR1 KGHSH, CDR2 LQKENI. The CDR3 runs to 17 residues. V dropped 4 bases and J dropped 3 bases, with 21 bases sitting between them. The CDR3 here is CASSHTAPYRAEETQYF. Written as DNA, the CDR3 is TGTGCCAGCTCACACACCGCCCCCTACAGAGCCGAAGAGACCCAGTACTTC. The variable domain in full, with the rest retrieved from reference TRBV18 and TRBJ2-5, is NAGVMQNPRHLVRRRGQEARLRCSPMKGHSHVYWYRQLPEEGLKFMVYLQKENIIDESGMPKERFSAEFPKEGPSILRIQQVVRGDSAAYFCASSHTAPYRAEETQYFGPGTRLLVL.

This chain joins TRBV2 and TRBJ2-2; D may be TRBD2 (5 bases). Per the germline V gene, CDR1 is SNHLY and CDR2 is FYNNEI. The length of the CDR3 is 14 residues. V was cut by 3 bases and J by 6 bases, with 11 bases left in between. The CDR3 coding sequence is TGTGCCAGCAGTGATACGTTGCGGGCCGGGGAGCTGTTTTTT. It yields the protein CASSDTLRAGELFF.

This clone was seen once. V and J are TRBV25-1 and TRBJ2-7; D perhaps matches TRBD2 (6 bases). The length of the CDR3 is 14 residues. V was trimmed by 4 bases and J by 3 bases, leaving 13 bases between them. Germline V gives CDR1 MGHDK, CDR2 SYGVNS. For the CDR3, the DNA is TGTGCCAGCAGTGTGTCGGGGGTGAACTACGAGCAGTACTTC. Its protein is CASSVSGVNYEQYF.

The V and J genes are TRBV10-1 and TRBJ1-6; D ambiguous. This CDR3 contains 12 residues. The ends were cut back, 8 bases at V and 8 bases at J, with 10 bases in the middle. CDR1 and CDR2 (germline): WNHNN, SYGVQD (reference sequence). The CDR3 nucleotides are TGCGCCAGCCCGAGGAGCGATTCACCCCTCCACTTT. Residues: CASPRSDSPLHF.

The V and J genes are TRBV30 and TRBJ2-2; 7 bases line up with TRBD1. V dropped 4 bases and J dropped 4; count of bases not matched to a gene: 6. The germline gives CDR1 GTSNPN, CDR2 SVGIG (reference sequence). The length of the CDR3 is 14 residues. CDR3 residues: CAWTRGRSTGELFF. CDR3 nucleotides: TGTGCCTGGACCAGGGGGAGAAGCACCGGGGAGCTGTTTTTT. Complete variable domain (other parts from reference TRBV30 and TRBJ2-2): SQTIHQWPATLVQPVGSPLSLECTVEGTSNPNLYWYRQAAGRGLQLLFYSVGIGQISSEVPQNLSASRPQDRQFILSSKKLLLSDSGFYLCAWTRGRSTGELFFGEGSRLTVL.

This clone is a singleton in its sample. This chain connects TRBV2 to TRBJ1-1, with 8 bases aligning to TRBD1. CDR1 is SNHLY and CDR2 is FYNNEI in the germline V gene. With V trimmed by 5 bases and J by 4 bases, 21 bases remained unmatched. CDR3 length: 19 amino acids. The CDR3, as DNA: TGTGCCAGCAGTCAGTATCCCGGACAGGGCGGGTTTTTGGGCACTGAAGCTTTCTTT. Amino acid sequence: CASSQYPGQGGFLGTEAFF.

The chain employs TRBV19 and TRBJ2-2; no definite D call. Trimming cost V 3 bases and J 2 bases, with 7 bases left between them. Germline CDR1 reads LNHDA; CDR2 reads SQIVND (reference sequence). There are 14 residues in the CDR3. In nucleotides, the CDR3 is TGTGCCAGTAGTATGGCAGGAAACACCGGGGAGCTGTTTTTT. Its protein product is CASSMAGNTGELFF.

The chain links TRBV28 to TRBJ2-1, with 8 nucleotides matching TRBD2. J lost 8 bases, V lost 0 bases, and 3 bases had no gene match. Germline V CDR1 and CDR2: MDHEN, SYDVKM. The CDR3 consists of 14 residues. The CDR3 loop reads CASSLWREDYEQFF. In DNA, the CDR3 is TGTGCCAGCAGTTTATGGCGGGAGGACTATGAGCAGTTCTTC.

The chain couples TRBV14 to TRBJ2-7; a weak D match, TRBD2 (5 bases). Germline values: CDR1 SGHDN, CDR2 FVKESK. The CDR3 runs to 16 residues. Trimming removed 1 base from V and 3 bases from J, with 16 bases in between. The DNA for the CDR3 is TGTGCCAGCAGCCAAGCTTCGGGTCTAGCCTTCTACGAGCAGTACTTC. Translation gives CASSQASGLAFYEQYF. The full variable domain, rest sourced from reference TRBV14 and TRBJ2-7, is EAGVTQFPSHSVIEKGQTVTLRCDPISGHDNLYWYRRVMGKEIKFLLHFVKESKQDESGMPNNRFLAERTGGTYSTLKVQPAELEDSGVYFCASSQASGLAFYEQYFGPGTRLTVT.

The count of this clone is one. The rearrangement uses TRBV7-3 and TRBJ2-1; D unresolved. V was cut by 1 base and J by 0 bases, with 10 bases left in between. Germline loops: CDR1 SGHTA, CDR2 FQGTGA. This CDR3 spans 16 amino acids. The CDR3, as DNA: TGTGCCAGCAGCTTAAGGGGTCGGGCCTCCTACAATGAGCAGTTCTTC. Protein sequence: CASSLRGRASYNEQFF.

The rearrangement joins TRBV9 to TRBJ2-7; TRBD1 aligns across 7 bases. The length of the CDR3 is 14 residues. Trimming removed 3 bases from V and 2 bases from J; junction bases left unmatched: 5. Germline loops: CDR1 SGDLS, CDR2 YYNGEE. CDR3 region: CASSETGTAYEQYF. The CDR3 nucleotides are TGTGCCAGCAGCGAGACCGGGACAGCCTACGAGCAGTACTTC.

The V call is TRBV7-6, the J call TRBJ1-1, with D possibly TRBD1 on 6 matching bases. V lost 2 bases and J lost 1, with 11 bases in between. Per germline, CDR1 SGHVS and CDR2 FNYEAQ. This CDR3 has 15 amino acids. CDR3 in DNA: TGTGCCAGCAGCTTAAGGGGGGAATGGAACACTGAAGCTTTCTTT. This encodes CASSLRGEWNTEAFF. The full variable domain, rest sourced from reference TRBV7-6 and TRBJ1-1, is GAGVSQSPRYKVTKRGQDVALRCDPISGHVSLYWYRQALGQGPEFLTYFNYEAQQDKSGLPNDRFSAERPEGSISTLTIQRTEQRDSAMYRCASSLRGEWNTEAFFGQGTRLTVV.

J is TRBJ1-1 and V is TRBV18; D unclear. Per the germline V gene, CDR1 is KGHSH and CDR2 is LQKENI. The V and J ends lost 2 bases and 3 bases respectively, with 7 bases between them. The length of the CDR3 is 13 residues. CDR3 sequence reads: CASSPGRDTEAFF. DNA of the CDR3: TGTGCCAGCTCACCAGGGAGGGACACTGAAGCTTTCTTT.

The CDR3 spells CASSYSMTGNQPQHF. The CDR3 DNA sequence: TGTGCCAGCAGTTACTCGATGACCGGAAATCAGCCCCAGCATTTT. The V call is TRBV6-6, the J call TRBJ1-5, with D hard to call. V was shortened by 0 bases and J by 4 bases, with 10 bases between the two germline ends. This CDR3 comprises 15 residues. Germline CDR1 and CDR2: MNHNY and SVGAGI (reference sequence).

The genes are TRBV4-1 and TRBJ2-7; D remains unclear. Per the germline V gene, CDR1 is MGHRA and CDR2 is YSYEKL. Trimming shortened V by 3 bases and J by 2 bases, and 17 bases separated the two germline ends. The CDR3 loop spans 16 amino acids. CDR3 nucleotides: TGCGCCAGCAGCCAGGAGAGTAGCTCCGGCGCCTACGAGCAGTACTTC. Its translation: CASSQESSSGAYEQYF.

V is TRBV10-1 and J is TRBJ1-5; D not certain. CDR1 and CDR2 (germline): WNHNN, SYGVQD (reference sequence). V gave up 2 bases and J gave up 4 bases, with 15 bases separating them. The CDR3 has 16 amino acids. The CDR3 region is CASSEGDTSWNQPQHF. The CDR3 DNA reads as TGCGCCAGCAGTGAGGGGGATACAAGCTGGAATCAGCCCCAGCATTTT.

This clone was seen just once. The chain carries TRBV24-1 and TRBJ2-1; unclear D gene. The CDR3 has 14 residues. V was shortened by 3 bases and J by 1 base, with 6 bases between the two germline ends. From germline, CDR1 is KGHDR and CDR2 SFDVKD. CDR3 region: CATSDRLSYNEQFF. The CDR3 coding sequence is TGTGCCACCAGTGATCGGCTATCCTACAATGAGCAGTTCTTC.

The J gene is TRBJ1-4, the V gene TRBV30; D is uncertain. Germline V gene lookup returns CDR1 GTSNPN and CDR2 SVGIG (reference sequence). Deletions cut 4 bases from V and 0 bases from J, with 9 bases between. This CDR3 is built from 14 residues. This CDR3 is CAWNPFTTNEKLFF. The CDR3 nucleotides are TGTGCCTGGAACCCGTTTACAACTAATGAAAAACTGTTTTTT. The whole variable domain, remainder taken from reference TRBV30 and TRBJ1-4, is SQTIHQWPATLVQPVGSPLSLECTVEGTSNPNLYWYRQAAGRGLQLLFYSVGIGQISSEVPQNLSASRPQDRQFILSSKKLLLSDSGFYLCAWNPFTTNEKLFFGSGTQLSVL.

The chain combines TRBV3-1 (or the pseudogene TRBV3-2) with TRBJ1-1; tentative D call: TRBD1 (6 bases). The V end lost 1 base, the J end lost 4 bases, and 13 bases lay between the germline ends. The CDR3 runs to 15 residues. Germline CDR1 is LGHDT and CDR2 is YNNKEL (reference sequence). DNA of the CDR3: TGTGCCAGCAGCCAAGGGGCAGGGGTGGGCACTGAAGCTTTCTTT. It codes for CASSQGAGVGTEAFF.

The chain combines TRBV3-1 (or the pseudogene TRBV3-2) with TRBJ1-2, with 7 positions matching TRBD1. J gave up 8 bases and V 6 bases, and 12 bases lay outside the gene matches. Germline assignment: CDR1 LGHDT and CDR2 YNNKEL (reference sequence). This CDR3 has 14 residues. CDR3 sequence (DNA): TGTGCCAGCAGTCTTACAGGGGCTACGTGGGGCTACACCTTC. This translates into CASSLTGATWGYTF.

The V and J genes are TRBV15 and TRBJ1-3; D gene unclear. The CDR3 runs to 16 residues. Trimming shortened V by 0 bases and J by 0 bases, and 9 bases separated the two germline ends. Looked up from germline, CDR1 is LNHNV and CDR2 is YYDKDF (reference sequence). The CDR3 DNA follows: TGTGCCACCAGCAGAGAAGTGGTGAGCTCTGGAAACACCATATATTTT. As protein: CATSREVVSSGNTIYF.

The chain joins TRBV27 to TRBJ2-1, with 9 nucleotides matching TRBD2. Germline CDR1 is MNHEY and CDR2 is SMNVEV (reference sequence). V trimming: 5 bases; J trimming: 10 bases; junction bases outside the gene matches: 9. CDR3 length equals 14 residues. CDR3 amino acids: CASSGPGLANEQFF. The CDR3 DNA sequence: TGTGCCAGCAGTGGTCCGGGACTAGCTAACGAGCAGTTCTTC.

Here the CDR3 DNA reads TGTGCCAGCAGCCAAGTGGGGGTTGGGGTAAACACTGAAGCTTTCTTT. Translation: CASSQVGVGVNTEAFF. The rearrangement uses TRBV14 and TRBJ1-1; D might be TRBD1 (5 bases). V lost 1 base and J 2 bases, leaving 14 bases between the germline ends. Germline lookup yields CDR1 SGHDN and CDR2 FVKESK. There are 16 residues in the CDR3. Based on the CDR3 plus reference TRBV14 and TRBJ1-1, the full variable domain is EAGVTQFPSHSVIEKGQTVTLRCDPISGHDNLYWYRRVMGKEIKFLLHFVKESKQDESGMPNNRFLAERTGGTYSTLKVQPAELEDSGVYFCASSQVGVGVNTEAFFGQGTRLTVV.

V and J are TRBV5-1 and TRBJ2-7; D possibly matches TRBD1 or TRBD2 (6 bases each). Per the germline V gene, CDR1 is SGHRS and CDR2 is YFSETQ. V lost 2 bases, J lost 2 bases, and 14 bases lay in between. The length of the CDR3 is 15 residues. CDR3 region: CASSFGGDIPYEQYF. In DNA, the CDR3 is TGCGCCAGCAGCTTTGGCGGGGACATACCCTACGAGCAGTACTTC.

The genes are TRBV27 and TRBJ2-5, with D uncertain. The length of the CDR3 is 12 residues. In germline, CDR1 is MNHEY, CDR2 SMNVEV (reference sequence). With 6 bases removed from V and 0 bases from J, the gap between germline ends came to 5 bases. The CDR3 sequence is CASSFDQETQYF. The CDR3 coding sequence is TGTGCCAGCAGCTTCGACCAAGAGACCCAGTACTTC.